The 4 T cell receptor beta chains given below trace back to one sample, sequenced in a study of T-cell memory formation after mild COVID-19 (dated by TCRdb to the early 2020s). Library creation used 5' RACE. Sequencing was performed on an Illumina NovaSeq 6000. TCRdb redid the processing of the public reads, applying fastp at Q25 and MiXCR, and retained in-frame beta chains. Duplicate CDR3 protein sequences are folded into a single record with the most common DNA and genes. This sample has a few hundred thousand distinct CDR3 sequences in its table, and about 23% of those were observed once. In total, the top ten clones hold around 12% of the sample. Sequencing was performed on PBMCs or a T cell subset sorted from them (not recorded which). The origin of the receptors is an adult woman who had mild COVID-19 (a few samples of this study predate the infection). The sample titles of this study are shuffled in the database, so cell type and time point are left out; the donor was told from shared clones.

The CDR3 reads CASSVEMSTEAFF. The CDR3 coding sequence is TGTGCCAGCAGCGTGGAAATGAGCACTGAAGCTTTCTTT. The V and J genes are TRBV9 and TRBJ1-1; no definite D call. Germline V gene sequence: CDR1 SGDLS, CDR2 YYNGEE. V gave up 2 bases and J gave up 4 bases, with 9 bases separating them. The CDR3 has 13 residues. The full variable domain, rest sourced from reference TRBV9 and TRBJ1-1, is DSGVTQTPKHLITATGQRVTLRCSPRSGDLSVYWYQQSLDQGLQFLIQYYNGEERAKGNILERFSAQQFPDLHSELNLSSLELGDSALYFCASSVEMSTEAFFGQGTRLTVV.

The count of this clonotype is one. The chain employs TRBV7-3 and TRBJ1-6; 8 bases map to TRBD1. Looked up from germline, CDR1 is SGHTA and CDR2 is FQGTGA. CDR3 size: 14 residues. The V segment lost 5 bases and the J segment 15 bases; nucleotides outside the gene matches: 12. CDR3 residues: CASSPTGQGSFLHF. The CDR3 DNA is TGTGCCAGCAGCCCCACCGGACAGGGAAGTTTCCTCCACTTT. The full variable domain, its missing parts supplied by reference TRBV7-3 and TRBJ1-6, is GAGVSQTPSNKVTEKGKYVELRCDPISGHTALYWYRQSLGQGPEFLIYFQGTGAADDSGLPNDRFFAVRPEGSVSTLKIQRTERGDSAVYLCASSPTGQGSFLHFGNGTRLTVT.

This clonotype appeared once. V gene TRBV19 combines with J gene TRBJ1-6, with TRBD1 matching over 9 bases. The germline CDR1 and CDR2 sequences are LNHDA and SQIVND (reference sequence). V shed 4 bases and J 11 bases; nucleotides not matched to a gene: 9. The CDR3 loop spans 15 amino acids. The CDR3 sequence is CASSTTQTGGTPLHF. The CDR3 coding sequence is TGTGCCAGTAGTACGACCCAGACAGGGGGGACACCCCTCCACTTT.

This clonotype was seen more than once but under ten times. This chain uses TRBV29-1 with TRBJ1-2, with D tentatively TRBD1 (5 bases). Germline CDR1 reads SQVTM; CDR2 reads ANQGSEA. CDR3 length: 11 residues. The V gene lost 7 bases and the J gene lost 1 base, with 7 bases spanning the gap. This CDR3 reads CSATVNYGYTF. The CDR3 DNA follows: TGCAGCGCGACAGTTAACTATGGCTACACCTTC. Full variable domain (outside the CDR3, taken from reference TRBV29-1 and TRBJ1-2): SAVISQKPSRDICQRGTSLTIQCQVDSQVTMMFWYRQQPGQSLTLIATANQGSEATYESGFVIDKFPISRPNLTFSTLTVSNMSPEDSSIYLCSATVNYGYTFGSGTRLTVV.